This entry lists 14 T cell receptor beta chains sequenced from one sample in a study of T cells in Graves' hyperthyroidism and ophthalmopathy. Researchers took RNA transcripts and amplified the TCR beta CDR3 regions from them. The HTBI primer set was used in a first-round RT-PCR of the TCR CDR3. TCRdb processed the multiplex PCR reads anew with MiXCR; each CDR3 protein has one entry. The sample has about 250,000 distinct CDR3 sequences, about 20% seen once. Source material: blood. These TCRs come from a man between 25 and 39 years old with Graves' ophthalmopathy.

The chain recombines TRBV20-1 with TRBJ2-2; the D is unclear. The V gene's germline CDR1 is DFQATT and CDR2 SNEGSKA (reference sequence). The CDR3 runs to 13 residues. The ends were cut back, 0 bases at V and 2 bases at J, with 4 bases in the middle. CDR3 DNA sequence: TGCAGTGCTAGAGATATAAACACCGGGGAGCTGTTTTTT. Amino acid sequence: CSARDINTGELFF.

The sample holds a few counts of this clonotype. The gene calls are TRBV6-1 and TRBJ1-5; 8 bases match TRBD1. This CDR3 contains 18 residues. Unmatched junction bases numbered 9, after V lost 2 bases and J lost 0 bases. CDR1 is MNHNS, CDR2 SASEGT, per germline. The CDR3 loop is CASSESLDRVYSNQPQHF. The CDR3 DNA reads TGTGCCAGCAGTGAAAGCTTGGACAGGGTGTATAGCAATCAGCCCCAGCATTTT.

The gene calls are TRBV28 and TRBJ2-1; possible D gene TRBD2, 6 bases. Germline loops: CDR1 MDHEN, CDR2 SYDVKM. The CDR3 consists of 16 residues. Between the trimmed V and J ends, which lost 5 bases and 2 bases, there was a span of 16 bases. CDR3 DNA: TGTGCCAGCAGTGCCGGGGAGGAAGCCACCTACAATGAGCAGTTCTTC. Translating gives CASSAGEEATYNEQFF.

The genes are TRBV12-3 or TRBV12-4 and TRBJ2-1, with 14 bases aligning to TRBD2. This CDR3 is 18 amino acids long. V shed 6 bases, J shed 2 bases, and the junction held 9 bases outside the gene matches. The CDR3 coding sequence is TGTGCCAGCAGCCCTGGGACTAGCGGGAGTGGAACCTACAATGAGCAGTTCTTC. This codes for CASSPGTSGSGTYNEQFF.

This clonotype has a single count. This sequence joins TRBV24-1 and TRBJ2-1, with TRBD1 matching over 10 bases. J lost 3 bases, V lost 10 bases, and 2 bases had no gene match. Per germline, CDR1 KGHDR and CDR2 SFDVKD. CDR3 length equals 13 residues. CDR3: CATRDRGYNEQFF. CDR3 DNA: TGTGCCACTCGGGACAGGGGCTACAATGAGCAGTTCTTC.

This clonotype appeared many times. The rearrangement uses TRBV11-1 and TRBJ2-1, with D uncertain. V was cut by 5 bases and J by 2 bases, with 10 bases left in between. CDR3 size: 14 residues. The germline V gene has CDR1 SGHAT and CDR2 FQDESV (reference sequence). CDR3 sequence reads: CASSHVIAYNEQFF. As DNA, the CDR3 is TGTGCCAGCAGCCACGTTATCGCCTACAATGAGCAGTTCTTC.

Notes on this clonotype: Since a much larger clone is just one base distant, this may be a read error. The J gene is TRBJ2-2, the V gene TRBV28; 7 positions match TRBD1. The germline CDR1 and CDR2 sequences are MDHEN and SYDVKM. Trimming took 6 bases from V and 3 from J; bases not matched to a gene: 7. The CDR3 loop spans 15 amino acids. CDR3: CASRGDSGDTGELFF. The CDR3 bases are TGTGCCAGCAGAGGGGACAGCGGAGACACCGGGGAGCTGTTTTTT.

The sample holds many counts of this clonotype. The V call is TRBV7-9, the J call TRBJ2-5; D is possibly TRBD1 or TRBD2 (5 bases each). CDR1 is SEHNR, CDR2 FQNEAQ, per germline (reference sequence). The V end was cut by 5 bases, the J end by 4 bases, with 14 bases between. The CDR3 is 14 amino acids. CDR3 DNA: TGTGCCAGCAGCCTGGGACCATTGGCAGAGACCCAGTACTTC. This codes for CASSLGPLAETQYF.

The chain uses TRBV9 and TRBJ2-3, with 9 bases identical to TRBD2. This CDR3 region has 14 residues. V dropped 0 bases and J dropped 9; count of bases not matched to a gene: 5. Germline CDR1 SGDLS, CDR2 YYNGEE. The CDR3 coding sequence is TGTGCCAGCAGCGTAGGGACTAGCGAAGGCACGCAGTATTTT. Its protein is CASSVGTSEGTQYF.

This clonotype was found a few times. The chain is built from TRBV6-1 and TRBJ1-1, with D perhaps TRBD1 (5 bases). This CDR3 comprises 16 residues. V lost 7 bases and J 1 base, leaving 19 bases between the germline ends. Germline loops: CDR1 MNHNS, CDR2 SASEGT. The chain's CDR3 is CASKPQKGRQNTEAFF. The CDR3 DNA sequence: TGTGCCAGCAAACCTCAAAAGGGACGACAGAACACTGAAGCTTTCTTT.

This clonotype was seen only a few times. The chain links TRBV7-9 to TRBJ1-2; possibly TRBD1 for D (5 bases). V was trimmed by 7 bases and J by 6 bases, leaving 18 bases between them. The CDR3 has 14 residues. From germline, CDR1 is SEHNR and CDR2 FQNEAQ (reference sequence). CDR3 sequence: CASTQEGRRHGYTF. The CDR3 DNA is TGTGCCAGCACCCAGGAGGGGCGACGCCATGGCTACACCTTC.

The J gene is TRBJ2-7, the V gene TRBV10-3; D may match TRBD1 or TRBD2 (5 bases each). Germline V lookup: CDR1 ENHRY, CDR2 SYGVKD. V lost 0 bases to trimming and J lost 2 bases, with 14 bases between them. The CDR3 runs to 16 residues. The CDR3 coding sequence is TGTGCCATCAGTGAGTCCGGGGCTTCGAATCCCTACGAGCAGTACTTC. Its translation is CAISESGASNPYEQYF.

This clonotype has at least ten counts. V is TRBV6-5 and J is TRBJ1-1; TRBD1 aligns across 11 bases. Unmatched junction bases numbered 7, after V lost 0 bases and J lost 7 bases. The CDR3 runs 16 residues. Germline CDR1 is MNHEY and CDR2 is SVGAGI. CDR3 sequence (DNA): TGTGCCAGCAGTTACTCGAGGACAGGGGGCCTCGTTGAAGCTTTCTTT. As protein: CASSYSRTGGLVEAFF.

The table lists this clonotype with a few counts. The CDR3 region is CAENAPTLTDTQYF. The DNA of the CDR3 is TGTGCCGAAAACGCCCCGACTCTCACAGATACGCAGTATTTT. The V gene is TRBV7-9, the J gene TRBJ2-3; D gene uncertain. This CDR3 has 14 residues. Trimming removed 11 bases from V and 2 bases from J, with 17 bases in between. CDR1 and CDR2 (germline): SEHNR, FQNEAQ (reference sequence). Combining the CDR3 with reference TRBV7-9 and TRBJ2-3 gives the whole variable domain DTGVSQNPRHKITKRGQNVTFRCDPISEHNRLYWYRQTLGQGPEFLTYFQNEAQLEKSRLLSDRFSAERPKGSFSTLEIQRTEQGDSAMYLCAENAPTLTDTQYFGPGTRLTVL.